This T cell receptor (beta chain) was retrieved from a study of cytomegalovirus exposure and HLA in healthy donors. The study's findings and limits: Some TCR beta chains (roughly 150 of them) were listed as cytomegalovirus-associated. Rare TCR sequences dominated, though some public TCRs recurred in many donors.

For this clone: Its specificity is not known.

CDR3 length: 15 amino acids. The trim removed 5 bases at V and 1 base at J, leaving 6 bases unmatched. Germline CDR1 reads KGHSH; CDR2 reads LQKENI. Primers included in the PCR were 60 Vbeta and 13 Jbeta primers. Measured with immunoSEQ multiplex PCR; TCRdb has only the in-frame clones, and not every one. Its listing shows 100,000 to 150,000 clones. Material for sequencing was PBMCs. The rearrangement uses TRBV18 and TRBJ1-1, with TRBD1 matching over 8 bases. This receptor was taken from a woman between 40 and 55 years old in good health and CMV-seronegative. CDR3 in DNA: TGTGCCAGCTCAACTACCGGGACAGGGAACACTGAAGCTTTCTTT. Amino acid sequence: CASSTTGTGNTEAFF. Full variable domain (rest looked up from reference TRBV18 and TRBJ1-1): NAGVMQNPRHLVRRRGQEARLRCSPMKGHSHVYWYRQLPEEGLKFMVYLQKENIIDESGMPKERFSAEFPKEGPSILRIQQVVRGDSAAYFCASSTTGTGNTEAFFGQGTRLTVV.